The clone carrying this T cell receptor (beta chain) has just a few counts. This specimen belongs to a study of blood T cells in healthy people across ages. A second PCR, run for roughly 7 to 12 cycles, used a sample-barcoded 5' primer plus a J-beta primer mix. MiXCR, applied by TCRdb to the 5' RACE reads, yields one record per CDR3 protein. Here the sample spans fewer than 1 million distinct CDR3 sequences, roughly 44% being singletons. The ends lost 3 bases at V and 0 bases at J; junction bases unmatched: 6. The CDR3 spans 16 residues. CDR1 is ENHRY, CDR2 SYGVKD, per germline. The rearrangement links TRBV10-3 to TRBJ2-3; the match to TRBD2 covers 7 bases. Sequenced: blood. The origin of this receptor is a man in his fifties or sixties in good health. The CDR3 reads CAISEFGLGSTDTQYF. The CDR3 DNA follows: TGTGCCATCAGTGAATTCGGACTAGGTAGCACAGATACGCAGTATTTT.